The 14 T cell receptor beta chains below all came from one sample that was sequenced in a study of cytomegalovirus exposure and HLA in healthy donors (TCRdb year 2017). The library was built by means of the immunoSEQ multiplex PCR assay. The multiplex PCR relied on a mix of 60 forward primers for TCR Vbeta segments and 13 reverse primers for TCR Jbeta segments. The source is immuneACCESS, and TCRdb retained only in-frame sequences with V and J called. Part of the clones is not carried over; for the studies checked, unresolved V genes explain less than half of this, and the remainder is unexplained. The table for this sample lists 150,000 to 200,000 clones; 84% of them were counted only once. The top ten clonotypes cover around 0.24% of the sample. Material: PBMCs. Receptors were obtained from a boy aged 5-17 years in good health and CMV-seronegative.

This clone came up once. The rearrangement joins TRBV9 to TRBJ2-1, with TRBD1 identical over 7 bases. Trimming took 3 bases from V and 10 from J; bases not matched to a gene: 10. This CDR3 region has 14 residues. Germline assignment: CDR1 SGDLS and CDR2 YYNGEE. CDR3 nucleotides: TGTGCCAGCAGCGCGACAGGGTTAAATTACGAGCAGTTCTTC. Its protein product is CASSATGLNYEQFF.

This clone was counted at least ten times. This chain links TRBV29-1 with TRBJ1-4; D is ambiguous. Germline values: CDR1 SQVTM, CDR2 ANQGSEA. The length of the CDR3 is 11 residues. V was cut by 3 bases and J by 12 bases, with 11 bases left in between. The CDR3 coding sequence is TGCAGCGTTGAGGTTGGGAGGGAACTGTTTTTT. Protein: CSVEVGRELFF.

V is TRBV19 and J is TRBJ2-3; D remains ambiguous. This CDR3 spans 11 amino acids. The V gene lost 5 bases and the J gene lost 6 bases, with 6 bases spanning the gap. Germline CDR1 reads LNHDA; CDR2 reads SQIVND (reference sequence). This CDR3 is CASSLRDTQYF. As DNA, the CDR3 is TGTGCCAGTAGTCTCCGGGATACGCAGTATTTT.

The DNA for the CDR3 is TGTGCCAGCAGCCCGTTAGCGGGAGCGGGTGAGCAGTTCTTC. Amino acid sequence: CASSPLAGAGEQFF. The chain joins TRBV5-4 to TRBJ2-1; 9 bases line up with TRBD2. CDR1 is SGHNT and CDR2 is YYREEE in the germline V gene (reference sequence). After removal of 4 bases from V and 9 bases from J, the junction contained 8 bases not matched to a gene. The CDR3 is made up of 14 amino acids.

The chain is built from TRBV4-3 and TRBJ2-3; 10 bases align to TRBD2. Unmatched junction bases numbered 5, after V lost 3 bases and J lost 5 bases. CDR1 is LGHNA, CDR2 YSLEER, per germline. There are 15 residues in the CDR3. The CDR3 region has the DNA TGCGCCAGCAGCCACGGGACTAGCGAGGGAGATACGCAGTATTTT. Its protein product is CASSHGTSEGDTQYF.

The chain has TRBV4-1 and TRBJ1-1, with D unresolved. The V end lost 0 bases, the J end lost 0 bases, and 14 bases lay between the germline ends. The CDR3 loop spans 17 amino acids. Germline-derived CDR1 and CDR2 are MGHRA and YSYEKL. CDR3 protein: CASSQEGSTALNTEAFF. The CDR3 nucleotides read TGCGCCAGCAGCCAAGAGGGGAGTACGGCTCTGAACACTGAAGCTTTCTTT.

The V gene is TRBV7-3, the J gene TRBJ2-2; possibly TRBD2 for D (5 bases). V dropped 3 bases and J dropped 7 bases, with 6 bases sitting between them. The CDR3 is made up of 12 amino acids. Germline V CDR1 and CDR2: SGHTA, FQGTGA. The DNA of the CDR3 is TGTGCCAGCAGCTTTAGCGACGGGGAGCTGTTTTTT. Its protein is CASSFSDGELFF.

This clone was seen just once. V gene TRBV7-8 combines with J gene TRBJ1-6; D possibly corresponds to TRBD1 (6 bases). Germline V gene sequence: CDR1 SGHVS, CDR2 FQNEAQ. V shed 5 bases and J shed 14 bases, with 19 bases lying between them. The CDR3 length is 14 residues. The CDR3, as DNA: TGTGCCAGCAGCGGACTTAAACAGGGATTGACCCTCCACTTT. It codes for CASSGLKQGLTLHF.

This clone was seen only a few times. The gene calls are TRBV10-3 and TRBJ1-2; TRBD1 matches 7 bases. Germline assignment: CDR1 ENHRY and CDR2 SYGVKD. This CDR3 comprises 13 residues. V shed 6 bases and J 4 bases; nucleotides not matched to a gene: 5. This chain's CDR3 is CAISPGQAYGYTF. CDR3 coding DNA: TGTGCCATCAGCCCAGGACAGGCCTATGGCTACACCTTC.

The chain employs TRBV2 and TRBJ1-2; D is unclear. V dropped 1 base and J dropped 2 bases, with 5 bases sitting between them. Germline assignment: CDR1 SNHLY and CDR2 FYNNEI. This CDR3 has 13 amino acids. The CDR3 DNA is TGTGCCAGCAGTGAAGTCGGGAACTATGGCTACACCTTC. Amino acids: CASSEVGNYGYTF.

The sample holds one count of this clone. In nucleotides, the CDR3 is TGTGCCAGCAGCTTAGTGTCGGTGAGCTCCTACAATGAGCAGTTCTTC. It yields the protein CASSLVSVSSYNEQFF. This chain joins TRBV7-6 and TRBJ2-1; D remains unclear. V lost 1 base and J lost 0, with 10 bases in between. From germline, CDR1 is SGHVS and CDR2 FNYEAQ. The CDR3 contains 16 residues. The variable domain in full, with the rest retrieved from reference TRBV7-6 and TRBJ2-1, is GAGVSQSPRYKVTKRGQDVALRCDPISGHVSLYWYRQALGQGPEFLTYFNYEAQQDKSGLPNDRFSAERPEGSISTLTIQRTEQRDSAMYRCASSLVSVSSYNEQFFGPGTRLTVL.

The chain uses TRBV19 and TRBJ2-7, with D possibly matching TRBD1 (5 bases). V lost 1 base and J 7 bases, leaving 17 bases between the germline ends. Germline CDR1 is LNHDA and CDR2 is SQIVND (reference sequence). The CDR3 loop spans 15 amino acids. Here the CDR3 reads CASSIGVRGYGEQYF. CDR3 bases: TGTGCCAGTAGTATAGGAGTAAGGGGTTATGGGGAGCAGTACTTC.

J is TRBJ2-3 and V is TRBV5-6, with 10 bases lining up with TRBD2. CDR1 and CDR2 from the germline V gene are SGHDT and YYEEEE. This CDR3 is 13 amino acids long. Trimming at V came to 4 bases and at J to 8 bases, leaving 4 bases not matched to a gene. The CDR3 reads CASSPGLAVTQYF. CDR3 sequence (DNA): TGTGCCAGCAGCCCAGGACTAGCGGTTACGCAGTATTTT.

The chain has TRBV6-5 and TRBJ1-1; D perhaps matches TRBD1 (5 bases). CDR1 MNHEY and CDR2 SVGAGI come from the germline V gene. CDR3 length: 15 amino acids. V was trimmed by 4 bases and J by 1 base, leaving 13 bases between them. CDR3 coding DNA: TGTGCCAGCAGTTTCGACGCAGGACAGAACACTGAAGCTTTCTTT. Its translation is CASSFDAGQNTEAFF.